These 6 T cell receptor beta chains were sequenced from one sample in a study of blood T cell repertoires in COVID-19. Libraries were prepared by immunoSEQ multiplex PCR; TCRdb keeps only in-frame clonotypes and omits some of them. Of 30,000 or so clones listed, about 89% are singletons. The source material was peripheral blood. The source of these receptors is a human donor in a cohort sampled during active COVID-19.

This chain joins TRBV30 and TRBJ2-3; no reliable D call. This CDR3 has 14 amino acids. CDR1 and CDR2 from the germline V gene are GTSNPN and SVGIG (reference sequence). Trimming took 2 bases from V and 2 from J, leaving 11 bases between them. As DNA, the CDR3 is TGTGCCTGGAGTTTTAACAGTGACACAGATACGCAGTATTTT. As protein: CAWSFNSDTDTQYF.

The chain carries TRBV12-3 or TRBV12-4 and TRBJ1-1; D may be TRBD1 (5 bases). The CDR3 runs to 13 residues. V gave up 8 bases and J gave up 6 bases, with 16 bases separating them. CDR3 nucleotides: TGTGCCAGCGTTGGGGGGGGAGCCCCTGAAGCTTTCTTT. Translating it yields CASVGGGAPEAFF.

The table lists this clone with a few counts. Here the CDR3 reads CASSQGQYQETQYF. CDR3 sequence (DNA): TGCGCCAGCAGCCAGGGACAGTACCAAGAGACCCAGTACTTC. V usage is TRBV5-1 and J usage is TRBJ2-5, with 7 positions matching TRBD1. J lost 0 bases, V lost 4 bases, and 3 bases had no gene match. The CDR3 has 14 amino acids. Germline CDR1 reads SGHRS; CDR2 reads YFSETQ.

This sequence joins TRBV11-2 and TRBJ2-7; 8 bases are a match to TRBD2. The CDR3 has 14 amino acids. Germline-derived CDR1 and CDR2 are SGHAT and FQNNGV. After removal of 3 bases from V and 1 base from J, the junction contained 2 bases not matched to a gene. CDR3 amino acids: CASSFTSGSYEQYV. CDR3 nucleotides: TGTGCCAGCAGCTTTACTAGCGGATCCTACGAGCAGTACGTC.

The chain has TRBV7-9 and TRBJ1-6; TRBD1 aligns across 11 bases. The CDR3 totals 15 residues. The germline V gene has CDR1 SEHNR and CDR2 FQNEAQ (reference sequence). J was trimmed by 10 bases and V by 2 bases; bases with no gene match: 4. The CDR3 here is CASSLFGTGGSPLHF. The CDR3 DNA reads TGTGCCAGCAGCTTATTCGGGACAGGGGGGTCACCCCTCCACTTT.

This chain joins TRBV3-1 (or the pseudogene TRBV3-2) and TRBJ1-6; TRBD1 matches at 7 bases. The CDR3 is 16 residues long. The trim removed 4 bases at V and 7 bases at J, leaving 10 bases unmatched. Germline CDR1 and CDR2: LGHDT and YNNKEL (reference sequence). The CDR3 nucleotides are TGTGCCAGCAGCCCCACAGAACAGGGGAGGAATTCACCCCTCCACTTT. It encodes CASSPTEQGRNSPLHF.